These 6 T cell receptor beta chains were all obtained from the same sample, sequenced in a study of vaccination effects on CD4 cells after COVID-19. Here immunoSEQ multiplex PCR was the method, and the copy in TCRdb shows in-frame clones only, minus some. The profile shows tens of thousands of clones, roughly 74% of them singletons. These receptors' targets are unknown. Once cultured for 10 days, the cells underwent separation to obtain CD4+ T cells. Either the BNT162b2 or mRNA-1273 vaccine was given to participants in two doses. This specimen consisted of CD4+ T cells from PBMCs cultured without peptide, obtained after COVID-19 vaccination. These receptors originate from a human donor who received a COVID-19 vaccine.

The genes are TRBV5-1 and TRBJ1-1; unclear D gene. The germline CDR1 and CDR2 sequences are SGHRS and YFSETQ. The CDR3 length is 14 residues. V was shortened by 6 bases and J by 3 bases, with 15 bases between the two germline ends. CDR3 DNA: TGCGCCAGCACCCCGATCCCTGGGGACACTGAAGCTTTCTTT. Translating it yields CASTPIPGDTEAFF.

This clone has only a few counts. V usage is TRBV28 and J usage is TRBJ1-1, with 8 bases identical to TRBD1. The junction had 11 bases not matched to a gene; V was cut back by 3 bases and J by 5 bases. The V gene's germline CDR1 is MDHEN and CDR2 SYDVKM. This CDR3 region has 16 residues. The CDR3, as DNA: TGTGCCAGCAGTTTCCCCGGCAGGGGGCCAAGGACTGAAGCTTTCTTT. This translates into CASSFPGRGPRTEAFF.

J is TRBJ1-5 and V is TRBV6-5; D is possibly TRBD1 (6 bases). Germline loops: CDR1 MNHEY, CDR2 SVGAGI. CDR3 length: 14 amino acids. V lost 5 bases and J lost 2, with 10 bases in between. The CDR3, as DNA: TGTGCCAGCAGTCTACAGGGAGGCAATCAGCCCCAGCATTTT. Its protein product is CASSLQGGNQPQHF.

The chain uses TRBV5-1 and TRBJ2-4; D may be TRBD1 or TRBD2 (5 bases each). Trimming removed 4 bases from V and 8 bases from J, with 19 bases in between. This CDR3 has 15 residues. The germline CDR1 and CDR2 sequences are SGHRS and YFSETQ. In nucleotides, the CDR3 is TGCGCCAGCAGCCTCGTAGGGTACGGGGCAGACATTCAGTACTTC. The encoded protein is CASSLVGYGADIQYF.

The V call is TRBV24-1, the J call TRBJ1-5; 7 bases agree with TRBD1. V lost 9 bases, J lost 6 bases, and 16 bases stayed unmatched. CDR3 length: 16 amino acids. Germline CDR1 and CDR2: KGHDR and SFDVKD. CDR3 sequence reads: CATSSGRGVSGQPQHF. The CDR3 region has the DNA TGTGCCACCTCATCGGGCAGGGGGGTTAGTGGTCAGCCCCAGCATTTT.

The chain combines TRBV10-3 with TRBJ1-2; D gene ambiguous. V was shortened by 2 bases and J by 3 bases, with 13 bases between the two germline ends. CDR3 length: 15 amino acids. CDR1 is ENHRY and CDR2 is SYGVKD in the germline V gene. The CDR3 DNA reads as TGTGCCATCAGTGAGACGGAAAGTCTCGACTATGGCTACACCTTC. Translating it yields CAISETESLDYGYTF.